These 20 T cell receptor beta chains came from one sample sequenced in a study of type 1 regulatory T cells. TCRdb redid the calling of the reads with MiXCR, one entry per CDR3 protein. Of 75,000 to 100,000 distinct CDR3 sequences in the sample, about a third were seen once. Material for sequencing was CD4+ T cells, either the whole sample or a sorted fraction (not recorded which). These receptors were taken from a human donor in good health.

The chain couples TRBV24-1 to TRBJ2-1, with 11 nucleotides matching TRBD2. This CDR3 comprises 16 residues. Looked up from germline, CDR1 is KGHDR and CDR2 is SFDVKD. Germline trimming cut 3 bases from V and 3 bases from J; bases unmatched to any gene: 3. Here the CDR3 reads CATSDVTSGDYNEQFF. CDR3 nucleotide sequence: TGTGCCACCAGTGATGTGACTAGCGGGGACTACAATGAGCAGTTCTTC.

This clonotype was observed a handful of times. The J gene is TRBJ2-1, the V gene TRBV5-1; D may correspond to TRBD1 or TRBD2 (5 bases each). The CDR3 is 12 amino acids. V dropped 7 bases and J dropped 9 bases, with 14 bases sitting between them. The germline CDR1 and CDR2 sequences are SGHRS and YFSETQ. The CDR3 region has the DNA TGCGCCAGCGGCTCATCCGGGACTGAGCAGTTCTTC. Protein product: CASGSSGTEQFF.

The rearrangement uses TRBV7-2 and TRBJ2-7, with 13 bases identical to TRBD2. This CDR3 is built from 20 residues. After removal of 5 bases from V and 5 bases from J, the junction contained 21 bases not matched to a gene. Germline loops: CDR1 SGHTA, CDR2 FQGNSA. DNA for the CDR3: TGTGCCAGCAGCCACACTCGGCCGGGAACTAGCGGGAGGGGCCGGGACGAGCAGTACTTC. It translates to CASSHTRPGTSGRGRDEQYF. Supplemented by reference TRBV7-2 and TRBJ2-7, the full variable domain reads GAGVSQSPSNKVTEKGKDVELRCDPISGHTALYWYRQSLGQGLEFLIYFQGNSAPDKSGLPSDRFSAERTGGSVSTLTIQRTQQEDSAVYLCASSHTRPGTSGRGRDEQYFGPGTRLTVT.

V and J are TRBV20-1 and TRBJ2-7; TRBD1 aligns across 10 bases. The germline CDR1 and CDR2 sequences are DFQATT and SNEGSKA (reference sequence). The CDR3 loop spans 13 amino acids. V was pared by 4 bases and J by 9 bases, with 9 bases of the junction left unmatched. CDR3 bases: TGCAGTGCTACCGGGACAGGGGCGCGCCGGCAGTACTTC. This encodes CSATGTGARRQYF.

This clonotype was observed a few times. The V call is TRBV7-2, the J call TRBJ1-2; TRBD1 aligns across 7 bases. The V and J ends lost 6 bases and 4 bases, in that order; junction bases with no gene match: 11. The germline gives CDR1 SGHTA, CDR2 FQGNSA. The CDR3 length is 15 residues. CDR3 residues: CASSPDRAQLYGYTF. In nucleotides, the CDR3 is TGTGCCAGCAGTCCCGACAGGGCTCAACTCTATGGCTACACCTTC. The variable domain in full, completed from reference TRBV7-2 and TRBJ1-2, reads GAGVSQSPSNKVTEKGKDVELRCDPISGHTALYWYRQSLGQGLEFLIYFQGNSAPDKSGLPSDRFSAERTGGSVSTLTIQRTQQEDSAVYLCASSPDRAQLYGYTFGSGTRLTVV.

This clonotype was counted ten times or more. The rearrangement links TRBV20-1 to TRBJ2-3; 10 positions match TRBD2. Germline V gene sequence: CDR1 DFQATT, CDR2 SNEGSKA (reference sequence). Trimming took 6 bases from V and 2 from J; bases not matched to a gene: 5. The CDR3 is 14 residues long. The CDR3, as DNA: TGCAGTGCCACACTAGCGGGGTCCACAGATACGCAGTATTTT. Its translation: CSATLAGSTDTQYF.

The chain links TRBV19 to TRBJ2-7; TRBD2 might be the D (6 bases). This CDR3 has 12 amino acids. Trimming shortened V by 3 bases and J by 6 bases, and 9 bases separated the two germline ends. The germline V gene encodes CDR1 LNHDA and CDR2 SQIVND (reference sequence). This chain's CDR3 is CASSMGGTEQYF. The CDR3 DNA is TGTGCCAGTAGTATGGGCGGGACCGAGCAGTACTTC.

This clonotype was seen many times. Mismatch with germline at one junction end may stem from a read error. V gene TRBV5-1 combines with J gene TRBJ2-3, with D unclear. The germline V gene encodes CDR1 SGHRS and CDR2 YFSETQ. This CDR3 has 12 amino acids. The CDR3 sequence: CASSPSTDTQYF. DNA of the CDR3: TGTGCCAGCAGCCCTAGCACAGATACGCAGTATTTT.

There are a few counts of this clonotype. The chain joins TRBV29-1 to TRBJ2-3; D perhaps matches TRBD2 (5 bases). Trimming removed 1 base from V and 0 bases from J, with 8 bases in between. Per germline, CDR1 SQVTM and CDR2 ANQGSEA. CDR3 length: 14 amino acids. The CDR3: CSVEGGESTDTQYF. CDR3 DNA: TGCAGCGTTGAAGGGGGAGAAAGCACAGATACGCAGTATTTT.

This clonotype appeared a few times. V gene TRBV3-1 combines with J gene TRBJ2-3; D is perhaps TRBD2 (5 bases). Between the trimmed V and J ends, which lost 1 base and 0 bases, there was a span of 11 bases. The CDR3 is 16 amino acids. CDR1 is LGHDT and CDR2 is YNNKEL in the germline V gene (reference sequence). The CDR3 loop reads CASSQGTSRSTDTQYF. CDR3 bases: TGTGCCAGCAGCCAAGGGACTTCTCGGAGCACAGATACGCAGTATTTT.

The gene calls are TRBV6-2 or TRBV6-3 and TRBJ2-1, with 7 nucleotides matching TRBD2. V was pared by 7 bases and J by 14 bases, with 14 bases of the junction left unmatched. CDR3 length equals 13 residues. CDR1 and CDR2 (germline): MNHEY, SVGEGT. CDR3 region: CASTPAGAAGKFF. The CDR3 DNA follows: TGTGCCAGCACCCCCGCCGGGGCAGCGGGGAAGTTCTTC.

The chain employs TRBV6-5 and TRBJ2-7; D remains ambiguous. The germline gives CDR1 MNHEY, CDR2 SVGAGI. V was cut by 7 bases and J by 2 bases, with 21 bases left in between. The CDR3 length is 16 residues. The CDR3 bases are TGTGCCAGCATTTATGGCCGGTTGTCCACTCCCTACGAGCAGTACTTC. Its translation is CASIYGRLSTPYEQYF.

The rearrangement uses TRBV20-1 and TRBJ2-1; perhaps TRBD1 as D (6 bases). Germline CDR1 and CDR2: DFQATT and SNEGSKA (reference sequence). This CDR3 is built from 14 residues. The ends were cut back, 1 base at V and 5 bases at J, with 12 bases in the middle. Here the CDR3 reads CSARAIGQHNEQFF. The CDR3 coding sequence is TGCAGTGCTAGAGCTATCGGACAGCACAATGAGCAGTTCTTC.

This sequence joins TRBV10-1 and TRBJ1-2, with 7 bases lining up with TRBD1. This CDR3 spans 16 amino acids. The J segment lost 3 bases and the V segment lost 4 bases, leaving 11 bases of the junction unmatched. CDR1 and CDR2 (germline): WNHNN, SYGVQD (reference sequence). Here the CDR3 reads CASSGDPAGGHYGYTF. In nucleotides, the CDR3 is TGCGCCAGCAGTGGAGATCCGGCAGGGGGACACTATGGCTACACCTTC.

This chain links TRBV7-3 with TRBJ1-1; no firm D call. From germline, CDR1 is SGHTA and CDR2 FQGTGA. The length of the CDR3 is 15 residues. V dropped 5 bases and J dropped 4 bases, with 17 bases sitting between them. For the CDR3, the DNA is TGTGCCAGCAGCCAGACGGGCTCCCGGGGCACTGAAGCTTTCTTT. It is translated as CASSQTGSRGTEAFF.

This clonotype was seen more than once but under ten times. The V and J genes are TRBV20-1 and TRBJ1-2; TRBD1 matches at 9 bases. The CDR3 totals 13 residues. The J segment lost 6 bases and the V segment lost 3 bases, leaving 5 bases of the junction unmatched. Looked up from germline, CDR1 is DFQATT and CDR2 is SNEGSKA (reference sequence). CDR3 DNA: TGCAGTGCTAGCGGGACAGGGTTAAATGGCTACACCTTC. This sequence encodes CSASGTGLNGYTF.

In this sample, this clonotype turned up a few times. In DNA, the CDR3 is TGCGCCAGCAGCCAATTTAATGGCTACACCTTC. It specifies CASSQFNGYTF. This chain connects TRBV4-1 to TRBJ1-2; D unresolved. The germline V and J ends were trimmed by 2 bases and 6 bases, with 4 bases remaining between them. Per germline, CDR1 MGHRA and CDR2 YSYEKL. The CDR3 is 11 residues long.

The CDR3: CSARDPRGENTEAFF. The CDR3 DNA reads as TGCAGTGCTAGAGATCCCAGGGGGGAGAACACTGAAGCTTTCTTT. The chain uses TRBV20-1 and TRBJ1-1; 7 bases line up with TRBD1. Trimming at V came to 0 bases and at J to 1 base, leaving 5 bases not matched to a gene. The CDR3 length is 15 residues. The germline CDR1 and CDR2 sequences are DFQATT and SNEGSKA (reference sequence).

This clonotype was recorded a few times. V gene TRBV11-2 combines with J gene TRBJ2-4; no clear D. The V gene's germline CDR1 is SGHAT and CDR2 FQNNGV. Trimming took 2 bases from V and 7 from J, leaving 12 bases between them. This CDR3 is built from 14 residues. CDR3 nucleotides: TGTGCCAGCAGCTTATTGCGGCGGCCCAACATTCAGTACTTC. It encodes CASSLLRRPNIQYF.

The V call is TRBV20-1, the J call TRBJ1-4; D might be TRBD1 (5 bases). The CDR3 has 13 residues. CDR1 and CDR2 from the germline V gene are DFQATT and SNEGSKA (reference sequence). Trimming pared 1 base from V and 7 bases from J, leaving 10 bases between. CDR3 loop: CSARASGTEKLFF. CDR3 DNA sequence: TGCAGTGCTAGAGCCTCGGGGACTGAAAAACTGTTTTTT.